This T cell receptor beta chain was sequenced in a study of PD-1 blockade in classical Hodgkin lymphoma. In the study overall: On a schedule of every 2 weeks, patients received nivolumab 3 mg/kg intravenously. Study-wide findings and caveats: By C4D1, diversity of CD4+ TCRs had risen significantly, whereas that of CD8+ TCRs had not. Baseline TCR diversity was reportedly lower in newly diagnosed patients than in healthy donors. It was reported as lower still in relapsed/refractory patients. Similar baseline diversity was found in complete responders and newly diagnosed patients.

The method was immunoSEQ multiplex PCR; TCRdb's version includes in-frame clones alone and lacks a portion of them. Of roughly 62,000 clones in the sample, about 91% were seen once. With no exception, relapse followed autologous stem cell transplantation in all patients, and brentuximab vedotin exposure varied. This clone is a singleton in its sample. Its antigen is currently unknown. The CDR3 sequence is 15 residues long. Trimming removed 0 bases from V and 0 bases from J, with 8 bases in between. Germline CDR1 reads SGDLS; CDR2 reads YYNGEE. Sample: peripheral blood mononuclear cells (PBMCs), taken at baseline. The receptor was derived from a human donor with classical Hodgkin lymphoma. The chain employs TRBV9 and TRBJ2-3; D gene unclear. CDR3 nucleotide sequence: TGTGCCAGCAGCGTAGGACGAGCTAGCACAGATACGCAGTATTTT. This sequence encodes CASSVGRASTDTQYF.